What follows are 21 T cell receptor beta chains derived from one specimen sequenced in a study of cytomegalovirus exposure and HLA in healthy donors. Researchers ran the PCR with 60 Vbeta and 13 Jbeta primers. Profiling relied on immunoSEQ multiplex PCR, and the TCRdb table lists in-frame clones only, not all of them. The table has around 110,000 clones, roughly three fifths seen once; the top ten hold 1.5% to 1.7%. Sequenced material: PBMCs. The receptors originated from a man younger than 35 in good health and CMV-seronegative.

The V gene is TRBV4-1, the J gene TRBJ1-1, with 7 bases that match TRBD1. The CDR3 has 14 amino acids. V lost 4 bases to trimming and J lost 1 base; unmatched junction nucleotides: 3. Germline CDR1 MGHRA, CDR2 YSYEKL. This CDR3 is CASSLRQGNTEAFF. In DNA form, the CDR3 reads TGCGCCAGCAGCCTCAGACAGGGGAACACTGAAGCTTTCTTT.

This chain joins TRBV28 and TRBJ1-5; 8 positions match TRBD1. Germline V gives CDR1 MDHEN, CDR2 SYDVKM. The ends lost 6 bases at V and 4 bases at J; junction bases unmatched: 11. The CDR3 covers 16 residues. CDR3 in amino acids: CASSYPRTGSNQPQHF. The CDR3, as DNA: TGTGCCAGCAGCTACCCCCGGACAGGGTCTAATCAGCCCCAGCATTTT.

This clone was counted only a few times. This chain uses TRBV11-3 with TRBJ2-2; D unclear. This CDR3 spans 13 amino acids. V lost 2 bases, J lost 5 bases, and 6 bases lay in between. Germline loops: CDR1 SGHNT, CDR2 YENEEA. The CDR3 loop is CASSLSRTGELFF. The CDR3 region has the DNA TGTGCCAGCAGCTTATCACGGACCGGGGAGCTGTTTTTT. Using reference TRBV11-3 and TRBJ2-2 for the parts outside the CDR3, the full variable domain is EAGVVQSPRYKIIEKKQPVAFWCNPISGHNTLYWYLQNLGQGPELLIRYENEEAVDDSQLPKDRFSAERLKGVDSTLKIQPAELGDSAVYLCASSLSRTGELFFGEGSRLTVL.

This clone has more than one count but fewer than ten. The chain employs TRBV19 and TRBJ2-2; no firm D call. This CDR3 contains 14 residues. Germline V gene lookup returns CDR1 LNHDA and CDR2 SQIVND (reference sequence). Trimming removed 4 bases at V and 7 bases at J, with 13 bases between. This CDR3 is CASSRTEYGGELFF. The CDR3 bases are TGTGCCAGTAGTAGAACTGAGTACGGCGGGGAGCTGTTTTTT.

The gene calls are TRBV5-1 and TRBJ2-7, with TRBD2 identical over 8 bases. The CDR3 runs 15 residues. The V gene's germline CDR1 is SGHRS and CDR2 YFSETQ. V was clipped by 0 bases and J by 3 bases; unmatched bases: 5. The CDR3 sequence: CASSLGPGGGYEQYF. CDR3 nucleotides: TGCGCCAGCAGCTTGGGGCCGGGGGGGGGCTACGAGCAGTACTTC. The full variable domain, completed using reference TRBV5-1 and TRBJ2-7, is KAGVTQTPRYLIKTRGQQVTLSCSPISGHRSVSWYQQTPGQGLQFLFEYFSETQRNKGNFPGRFSGRQFSNSRSEMNVSTLELGDSALYLCASSLGPGGGYEQYFGPGTRLTVT.

The chain recombines TRBV5-1 with TRBJ2-3; tentatively, D is TRBD1 (6 bases). The germline CDR1 and CDR2 sequences are SGHRS and YFSETQ. CDR3 length: 16 amino acids. The germline V and J ends were trimmed by 3 bases and 2 bases, with 16 bases remaining between them. CDR3 sequence reads: CASSSRWTAITDTQYF. The CDR3 nucleotides are TGCGCCAGCAGCTCCCGATGGACAGCTATCACAGATACGCAGTATTTT.

The gene calls are TRBV19 and TRBJ1-5, with D possibly TRBD1 on 5 matching bases. Trimming removed 6 bases from V and 2 bases from J, with 14 bases in between. The germline V gene has CDR1 LNHDA and CDR2 SQIVND (reference sequence). CDR3 size: 15 residues. The CDR3 loop reads CASSAWQGRNQPQHF. The CDR3 DNA is TGTGCCAGTAGCGCTTGGCAGGGCCGCAATCAGCCCCAGCATTTT.

The chain has TRBV4-1 and TRBJ2-3, with 7 positions matching TRBD1. The CDR3 has 15 residues. Germline V gene data show CDR1 as MGHRA and CDR2 as YSYEKL. Trimming cost V 1 base and J 7 bases; bases outside gene matches: 8. CDR3 in DNA: TGCGCCAGCAGCCAAGGACAGGGCGAAGGATATACGCAGTATTTT. Translated, it gives CASSQGQGEGYTQYF.

This chain links TRBV29-1 with TRBJ1-1; D not certain. The V end was cut by 4 bases, the J end by 6 bases, with 6 bases between. CDR1 is SQVTM and CDR2 is ANQGSEA in the germline V gene. The CDR3 has 10 amino acids. The CDR3 DNA reads as TGCAGCGTTGGGGGAGCTGAAGCTTTCTTT. Amino acids: CSVGGAEAFF.

This clone was observed a single time. V usage is TRBV27 and J usage is TRBJ2-5; possible D gene TRBD1, 5 bases. The J call may be in error: the DNA end matches TRBJ2-7 better. The CDR3 has 14 amino acids. Germline CDR1 MNHEY, CDR2 SMNVEV (reference sequence). The DNA of the CDR3 is TGTGCCAGCAGTTTATGGGGCGGATCCTACGAGCAGTACTTC. It is translated as CASSLWGGSYEQYF.

This sequence joins TRBV11-2 and TRBJ2-5; perhaps TRBD2 as D (6 bases). CDR3 size: 16 residues. Germline assignment: CDR1 SGHAT and CDR2 FQNNGV. The V and J ends lost 5 bases and 2 bases respectively, with 18 bases between them. As DNA, the CDR3 is TGTGCCAGCAGCCCCGTGGGGTGGGGGACTCAAGAGACCCAGTACTTC. It yields the protein CASSPVGWGTQETQYF.

This chain uses TRBV6-5 with TRBJ2-5; D is unresolved. Near its end, the DNA agrees better with TRBJ2-7, so the J call may be wrong. The CDR3 contains 16 residues. Germline values: CDR1 MNHEY, CDR2 SVGAGI. CDR3 protein: CASSYSKAGLTYEQYF. The CDR3 DNA sequence: TGTGCCAGCAGTTACTCGAAGGCAGGTTTAACCTACGAGCAGTACTTC.

The J gene is TRBJ1-1, the V gene TRBV28; D is undetermined. Germline V lookup: CDR1 MDHEN, CDR2 SYDVKM. Trimming took off 1 base at V and 1 base at J, with 10 bases between the two ends. CDR3 length: 15 amino acids. CDR3 region: CASSLLSPGNTEAFF. The DNA of the CDR3 is TGTGCCAGCAGTTTATTGTCACCGGGGAACACTGAAGCTTTCTTT.

This clone is a singleton in its sample. The chain uses TRBV7-6 and TRBJ2-4; 7 nucleotides align to TRBD1. The CDR3 covers 16 residues. Trimming took 5 bases from V and 3 from J; bases not matched to a gene: 10. Germline V lookup: CDR1 SGHVS, CDR2 FNYEAQ. The CDR3 sequence: CASSLETTGSKNIQYF. CDR3 DNA: TGTGCCAGCAGCCTAGAGACGACAGGGAGCAAAAACATTCAGTACTTC. The full variable domain, in which reference TRBV7-6 and TRBJ2-4 provide the parts outside the CDR3, is GAGVSQSPRYKVTKRGQDVALRCDPISGHVSLYWYRQALGQGPEFLTYFNYEAQQDKSGLPNDRFSAERPEGSISTLTIQRTEQRDSAMYRCASSLETTGSKNIQYFGAGTRLSVL.

The gene calls are TRBV6-7 and TRBJ1-1, with 8 bases fitting TRBD1. TRBV6-7 is classed as an ORF, of uncertain function. The CDR3 extends over 18 amino acids. V was pared by 2 bases and J by 2 bases, with 13 bases of the junction left unmatched. In DNA form, the CDR3 reads TGTGCCAGCAGTTACCAATCTTTTCAGACAGGGGACAACACTGAAGCTTTCTTT. This codes for CASSYQSFQTGDNTEAFF.

This clone was counted only a few times. This sequence joins TRBV29-1 and TRBJ1-3, with no clear D. Deletions cut 5 bases from V and 3 bases from J, with 5 bases between. This CDR3 is built from 11 residues. Germline assignment: CDR1 SQVTM and CDR2 ANQGSEA. In DNA form, the CDR3 reads TGCAGCGTTTCTTATGGAAACACCATATATTTT. Amino acids: CSVSYGNTIYF.

This clone has just one count. The chain joins TRBV27 to TRBJ2-3; the match to TRBD2 covers 12 bases. The V gene's germline CDR1 is MNHEY and CDR2 SMNVEV (reference sequence). This CDR3 spans 19 amino acids. V was pared by 5 bases and J by 2 bases, with 14 bases of the junction left unmatched. The CDR3 sequence is CASSPTRTSGNPYTDTQYF. The CDR3 nucleotides are TGTGCCAGCAGTCCAACGCGGACTAGCGGGAACCCTTACACAGATACGCAGTATTTT.

This chain links TRBV28 with TRBJ2-1, with D perhaps matching TRBD1 (6 bases). V was trimmed by 11 bases and J by 4 bases, leaving 18 bases between them. The CDR3 is made up of 14 amino acids. The germline V gene encodes CDR1 MDHEN and CDR2 SYDVKM. The CDR3 region has the DNA TGTGCCGCCAGGCGCCAGGGGTTATACAATGAGCAGTTCTTC. Its translation: CAARRQGLYNEQFF. Together with reference TRBV28 and TRBJ2-1, the CDR3 gives the full variable domain: DVKVTQSSRYLVKRTGEKVFLECVQDMDHENMFWYRQDPGLGLRLIYFSYDVKMKEKGDIPEGYSVSREKKERFSLILESASTNQTSMYLCAARRQGLYNEQFFGPGTRLTVL.

A few counts support this clone. The rearrangement joins TRBV7-9 to TRBJ1-4; TRBD1 aligns across 9 bases. Germline-derived CDR1 and CDR2 are SEHNR and FQNEAQ (reference sequence). V lost 4 bases and J lost 11; bases outside the gene matches: 2. The CDR3 loop spans 12 amino acids. CDR3 coding DNA: TGTGCCAGCAGCTCGACAGGGGGGAAACTGTTTTTT. This sequence encodes CASSSTGGKLFF.

This clone was seen a handful of times. The rearrangement joins TRBV1 to TRBJ2-1; the table's D call of TRBD2 was not tested on the DNA. TRBV1 is listed as a pseudogene. This CDR3 has 11 amino acids. The CDR3 loop is CTSSQRGEQFF. CDR3 nucleotide sequence: TGCACCAGCAGCCAACGCGGTGAGCAGTTCTTC.

The chain employs TRBV20-1 and TRBJ1-2, with 8 bases matching TRBD1. The CDR3 is made up of 11 amino acids. Losses at the gene ends were 6 bases for V and 7 bases for J; bases not matched to a gene: 4. Germline CDR1 reads DFQATT; CDR2 reads SNEGSKA (reference sequence). CDR3 residues: CSARTGFGYTF. The DNA for the CDR3 is TGCAGTGCCCGGACAGGGTTTGGCTACACCTTC.